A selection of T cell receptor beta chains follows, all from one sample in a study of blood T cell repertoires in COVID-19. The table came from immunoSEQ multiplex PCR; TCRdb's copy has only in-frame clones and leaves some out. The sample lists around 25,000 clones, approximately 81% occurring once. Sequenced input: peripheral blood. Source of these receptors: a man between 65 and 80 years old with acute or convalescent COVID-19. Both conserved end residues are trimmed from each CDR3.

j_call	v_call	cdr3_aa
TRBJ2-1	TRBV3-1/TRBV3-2	ASSQESHNEQF
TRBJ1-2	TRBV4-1	ASSQEVAGRSYGYT
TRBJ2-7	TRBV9	ASSMGGESYGEQY
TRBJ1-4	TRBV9	ASSVGAGINEKLF
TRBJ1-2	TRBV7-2	ASSLNRQVYYGYT
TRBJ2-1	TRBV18	ASSPRAGEVEQF
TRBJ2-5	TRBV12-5	ASGLKGGPREAQY
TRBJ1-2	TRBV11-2	ASSLGQINYGYT
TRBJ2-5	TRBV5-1	ASSLQGLETQY
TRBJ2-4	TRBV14	ASSQEGALAKNIQY
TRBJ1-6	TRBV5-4	ASSTTGVYPLH
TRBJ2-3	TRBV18	ASSPPGATDTQY
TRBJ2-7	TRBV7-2	ASSLSGTGVFVEQY
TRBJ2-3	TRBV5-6	ASSLAGTGVSDTQY
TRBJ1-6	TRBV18	ASSPASPQFH
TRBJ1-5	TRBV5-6	ASSVGQGKVQPQH
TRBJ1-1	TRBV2	ASRREGTEAF
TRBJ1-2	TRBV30	AWSEGPLSSYT
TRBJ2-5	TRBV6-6	ATKNTGQSQETQY
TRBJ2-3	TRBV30	AWSLGLSGGVDTQY
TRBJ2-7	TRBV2	ASSEPGVLSYEQY
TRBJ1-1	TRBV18	ASSPSGGTEAF
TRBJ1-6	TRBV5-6	ASSLQGTSYNSPLH
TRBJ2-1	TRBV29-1	SVPGTGRYNEQF
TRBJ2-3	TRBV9	ASSPRQGTDTQY
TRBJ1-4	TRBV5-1	ASSLRSQGSDEKLF
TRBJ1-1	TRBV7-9	ASSTTGGLHPTEAF
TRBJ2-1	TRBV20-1	SASSSGSREQF
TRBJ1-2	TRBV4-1	ASSQVRQAQYGYT
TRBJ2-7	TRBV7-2	ASSGAYEQY
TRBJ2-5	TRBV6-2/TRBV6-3	ASSRGTQY
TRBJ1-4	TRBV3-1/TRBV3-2	ASSQVPSRSEKLF
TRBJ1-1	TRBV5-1	ASSGRTEAF
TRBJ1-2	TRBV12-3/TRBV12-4	ASSEGVDYGYT
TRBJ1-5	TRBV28	ASTNRVEQPQH
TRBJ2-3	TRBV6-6	ATSGPGGDTQY
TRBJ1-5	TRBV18	ASSPGQGPQPQH
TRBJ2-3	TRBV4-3	ASSQEGRSTDTQY
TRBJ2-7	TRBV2	ASSEAASYEQY
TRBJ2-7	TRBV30	AYGGGPYEQY
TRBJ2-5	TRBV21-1	ASSKTERGRSETQY
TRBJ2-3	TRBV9	ASSRSGGSTDTQY
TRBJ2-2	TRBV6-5	ASSPGDSGLF
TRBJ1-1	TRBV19	ASSIPGLTEAF
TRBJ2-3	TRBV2	ASRGDIDTQY
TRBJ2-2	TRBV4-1	ASSQDIQGRELF
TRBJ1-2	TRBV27	ASSFLGQGYGYGYT
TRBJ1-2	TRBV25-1	ASSALRGGGYT
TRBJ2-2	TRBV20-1	SASRRLGAGELF
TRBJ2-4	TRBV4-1	ASSQEGGGRLALAKNIQY
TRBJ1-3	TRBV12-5	ASGLAAAIY
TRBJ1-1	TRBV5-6	ASSLTNTEAF
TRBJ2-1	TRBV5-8	ASSLGSGWYNEQF
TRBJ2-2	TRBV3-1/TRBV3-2	ASSLARNTGELF
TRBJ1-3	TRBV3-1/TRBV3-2	ASSSGGSWDTIY
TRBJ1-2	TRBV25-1	ASSDPTGYGYT
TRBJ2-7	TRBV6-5	ASSSLAGGSYEQY